One and the same sample provided the 20 T cell receptor beta chains below, sequenced in a study of blood T cell repertoires in COVID-19. Assay used: immunoSEQ multiplex PCR; TCRdb lists only in-frame clones, some missing. The repertoire consists of around 70,000 clones, with roughly 74% occurring once and the leading ten covering roughly a sixth. Sequencing used peripheral blood. These receptors were obtained from a human donor in a cohort sampled during active COVID-19.

The V gene is TRBV6-1, the J gene TRBJ1-1; 8 bases map to TRBD1. Germline V gene lookup returns CDR1 MNHNS and CDR2 SASEGT. The CDR3 spans 16 residues. Trimming cost V 4 bases and J 0 bases; bases outside gene matches: 7. The CDR3 nucleotides read TGTGCCAGCAGTGGCAAGCCGGGACAGGTGAACACTGAAGCTTTCTTT. It translates to CASSGKPGQVNTEAFF.

The chain combines TRBV6-1 with TRBJ2-7; 8 positions agree with TRBD1. CDR1 MNHNS and CDR2 SASEGT come from the germline V gene. Unmatched junction bases numbered 3, after V lost 1 base and J lost 1 base. This CDR3 has 15 amino acids. The CDR3 DNA is TGTGCCAGCAGTGAAGTTGGGACAGGTTCCTACGAGCAGTACTTC. Its translation: CASSEVGTGSYEQYF.

V is TRBV13 and J is TRBJ1-1; unclear D gene. The CDR3 has 14 residues. V lost 5 bases and J lost 3, with 13 bases in between. CDR1 and CDR2 from the germline V gene are PRHDT and FYEKMQ (reference sequence). CDR3 sequence reads: CASSQSASDTEAFF. The CDR3 DNA follows: TGTGCCAGCAGCCAAAGTGCCTCGGACACTGAAGCTTTCTTT.

This chain links TRBV5-1 with TRBJ2-2; perhaps TRBD2 as D (5 bases). This CDR3 comprises 15 residues. Looked up from germline, CDR1 is SGHRS and CDR2 is YFSETQ. V lost 4 bases and J 7 bases, leaving 17 bases between the germline ends. This CDR3 reads CASSLDSRTGGELFF. The CDR3 DNA reads as TGCGCCAGCAGCCTGGACTCTAGGACTGGCGGGGAGCTGTTTTTT.

This chain uses TRBV5-6 with TRBJ1-1; 9 bases are shared with TRBD1. CDR3 size: 13 residues. Trimming cost V 4 bases and J 7 bases; bases outside gene matches: 5. Germline V lookup: CDR1 SGHDT, CDR2 YYEEEE. The CDR3 DNA sequence: TGTGCCAGCAGCCGGACAGGGGTAGGTGAAGCTTTCTTT. Translated: CASSRTGVGEAFF. The complete variable domain, with remaining parts taken from reference TRBV5-6 and TRBJ1-1, reads DAGVTQSPTHLIKTRGQQVTLRCSPKSGHDTVSWYQQALGQGPQFIFQYYEEEERQRGNFPDRFSGHQFPNYSSELNVNALLLGDSALYLCASSRTGVGEAFFGQGTRLTVV.

The CDR3: CATSRAPDSSYEQYF. The DNA of the CDR3 is TGTGCCACCAGCAGAGCCCCCGACAGCTCCTACGAGCAGTACTTC. This chain uses TRBV15 with TRBJ2-7, with a tentative D call TRBD1 (5 bases). The CDR3 spans 15 residues. The germline gives CDR1 LNHNV, CDR2 YYDKDF (reference sequence). Trimming left V 1 base short and J 0 bases short, with 10 bases between.

V and J are TRBV6-4 and TRBJ1-2; 8 positions match TRBD1. The CDR3 runs to 13 residues. Trimming took 6 bases from V and 7 from J; bases not matched to a gene: 7. Germline CDR1 and CDR2: MRHNA and SNTAGT. This CDR3 reads CASSSTGATGYTF. The CDR3 nucleotides read TGTGCCAGCAGCTCGACAGGGGCTACTGGCTACACCTTC.

This clone was found a few times. J is TRBJ2-1 and V is TRBV20-1, with D possibly matching TRBD2 (6 bases). V lost 0 bases and J 9 bases, leaving 6 bases between the germline ends. Germline V gene lookup returns CDR1 DFQATT and CDR2 SNEGSKA (reference sequence). The CDR3 contains 11 residues. The CDR3 is CSARDGSEQFF. The CDR3 DNA reads TGCAGTGCTAGAGACGGGAGTGAGCAGTTCTTC.

The chain recombines TRBV7-9 with TRBJ1-6, with D unresolved. This CDR3 contains 11 residues. Trimming cost V 3 bases and J 12 bases, with 6 bases left between them. Germline loops: CDR1 SEHNR, CDR2 FQNEAQ (reference sequence). This chain's CDR3 is CASSLSGPLHF. The CDR3 DNA is TGTGCCAGCAGCTTGTCGGGACCCCTCCACTTT.

The chain is built from TRBV29-1 and TRBJ2-3; D unresolved. The CDR3 contains 11 residues. Trimming left V 4 bases short and J 6 bases short, with 8 bases between. Germline CDR1 reads SQVTM; CDR2 reads ANQGSEA. CDR3 sequence: CSVGWADTQYF. The CDR3 DNA reads as TGCAGCGTTGGCTGGGCGGATACGCAGTATTTT.

The rearrangement links TRBV6-5 to TRBJ1-2, with 8 positions matching TRBD1. Germline loops: CDR1 MNHEY, CDR2 SVGAGI. The CDR3 is 14 residues long. The V segment lost 7 bases and the J segment 8 bases; nucleotides outside the gene matches: 12. The CDR3: CASMGTGGVEGYTF. CDR3 bases: TGTGCCAGCATGGGGACAGGAGGGGTGGAGGGCTACACCTTC.

The gene calls are TRBV6-5 and TRBJ1-1; the match to TRBD1 covers 7 bases. The CDR3 is 14 residues long. Trimming at V came to 6 bases and at J to 2 bases, leaving 6 bases not matched to a gene. Germline V gene lookup returns CDR1 MNHEY and CDR2 SVGAGI. CDR3 sequence (DNA): TGTGCCAGCAGGTTCAGACAGGGTAACACTGAAGCTTTCTTT. This sequence encodes CASRFRQGNTEAFF.

This clone is a singleton in its sample. This chain links TRBV3-1 (or the pseudogene TRBV3-2) with TRBJ2-5, with D uncertain. Trimming pared 4 bases from V and 2 bases from J, leaving 11 bases between. The CDR3 length is 14 residues. CDR1 is LGHDT and CDR2 is YNNKEL in the germline V gene (reference sequence). In DNA, the CDR3 is TGTGCCAGCAGCCTGAGGATCGAACAAGAGACCCAGTACTTC. This gives the protein CASSLRIEQETQYF.

This chain links TRBV7-7 with TRBJ2-5; 8 bases are a match to TRBD2. V gave up 2 bases and J gave up 5 bases; unmatched junction bases: 16. The CDR3 is made up of 18 amino acids. CDR1 and CDR2 from the germline V gene are SSHAT and FNYEAQ (reference sequence). CDR3 in DNA: TGTGCCAGCAGCTTAAGGGAAAACGAGCGGGAGAATGAGGAGACCCAGTACTTC. It specifies CASSLRENERENEETQYF. Full variable domain (rest looked up from reference TRBV7-7 and TRBJ2-5): GAGVSQSPRYKVTKRGQDVTLRCDPISSHATLYWYQQALGQGPEFLTYFNYEAQPDKSGLPSDRFSAERPEGSISTLTIQRTEQRDSAMYRCASSLRENERENEETQYFGPGTRLLVL.

The DNA of the CDR3 is TGCGCCAGCAGCTCGGGACAGGGGGCAGGGATGAACACTGAAGCTTTCTTT. This translates into CASSSGQGAGMNTEAFF. This chain uses TRBV5-1 with TRBJ1-1; 12 nucleotides match TRBD1. Germline loops: CDR1 SGHRS, CDR2 YFSETQ. There are 17 residues in the CDR3. The J segment lost 0 bases and the V segment lost 3 bases, leaving 6 bases of the junction unmatched.

This clone came up once. The chain uses TRBV7-2 and TRBJ1-4; 9 bases align to TRBD1. The CDR3 has 17 residues. The trim removed 5 bases at V and 5 bases at J, leaving 12 bases unmatched. Germline CDR1 and CDR2: SGHTA and FQGNSA. CDR3 sequence reads: CASSGADRGALNEKLFF. The CDR3 DNA follows: TGTGCCAGCAGCGGAGCGGACAGGGGCGCCCTCAATGAAAAACTGTTTTTT.

Only one count was recorded for this clone. The chain employs TRBV4-2 and TRBJ2-6; 11 bases are shared with TRBD2. Trimming at V came to 0 bases and at J to 4 bases, leaving 5 bases not matched to a gene. Germline CDR1 is LGHNA and CDR2 is YNFKEQ. CDR3 size: 18 residues. The CDR3 loop is CASSQDLAGGSGANVLTF. CDR3 sequence (DNA): TGTGCCAGCAGCCAAGATCTAGCGGGAGGCTCCGGGGCCAACGTCCTGACTTTC.

This sequence joins TRBV28 and TRBJ2-4; the match to TRBD1 covers 8 bases. V shed 3 bases and J 8 bases; nucleotides not matched to a gene: 3. CDR1 and CDR2 from the germline V gene are MDHEN and SYDVKM. The CDR3 extends over 13 amino acids. DNA for the CDR3: TGTGCCAGCAGTTTCTCCAGGGGGCACATTCAGTACTTC. Amino acid sequence: CASSFSRGHIQYF.

The chain has TRBV21-1 and TRBJ2-7; the table's TRBD2 call for D was not verified on the DNA. TRBV21-1 is flagged as a pseudogene. The CDR3 is made up of 14 amino acids. CDR3 nucleotides: TGTGCCAGCATCCGCGGGAGGTCCCTCTACGAGCAGTACTTC. Amino acid sequence: CASIRGRSLYEQYF.

J is TRBJ2-7 and V is TRBV18; perhaps TRBD1 as D (6 bases). The CDR3 runs 14 residues. Trimming cost V 3 bases and J 4 bases, with 13 bases left between them. CDR1 is KGHSH and CDR2 is LQKENI in the germline V gene. The CDR3 nucleotides are TGTGCCAGCTCACCGGACAGTGGAGTATACGAGCAGTACTTC. This encodes CASSPDSGVYEQYF. The entire variable domain, with the rest obtained from reference TRBV18 and TRBJ2-7, is as follows: NAGVMQNPRHLVRRRGQEARLRCSPMKGHSHVYWYRQLPEEGLKFMVYLQKENIIDESGMPKERFSAEFPKEGPSILRIQQVVRGDSAAYFCASSPDSGVYEQYFGPGTRLTVT.